Listed here is a single TCR beta chain. The antigen remains unidentified. PCR used 60 Vbeta primers and 13 Jbeta primers. Measured with immunoSEQ multiplex PCR; TCRdb has only the in-frame clones, and not every one. Among around 100,000 clones listed, around 78% were seen once. The source of the sample is a study of cytomegalovirus exposure and HLA in healthy donors. Study as a whole: About 180 million T cells yielded 117 million unique TCR beta sequences in earlier analysis.

Healthy bone marrow donors made up the donor group. Study results and limitations: According to a later analysis, most TCR beta chains associated with CMV appeared HLA-restricted. When a later analysis compared HLA-associated TCR beta chains with equally common others, the HLA-associated chains turned out to be more clonally expanded and to have lower generation probabilities.

The sample was PBMCs. This TCR derives from a man aged 35-49 years in good health and CMV-seronegative.

DNA of the CDR3: TGTGCCAGCGAACCCAACCGGGAGGGGGCTACTGAAGCTTTCTTT. The encoded protein is CASEPNREGATEAFF. The chain carries TRBV2 and TRBJ1-1; 7 nucleotides line up with TRBD1. The CDR3 totals 15 residues. The germline V gene has CDR1 SNHLY and CDR2 FYNNEI. V trimming: 8 bases; J trimming: 5 bases; junction bases outside the gene matches: 14.